This is a list of T cell receptor beta chains from one sample in a study of T cell repertoires in cytomegalovirus infection. Each CDR3 protein is one row after TCRdb ran MiXCR on the reads. The sample shows approximately 700,000 distinct CDR3 sequences, approximately 40% of them seen only once. The sample was PBMCs. These receptors were collected from a human donor in good health (CMV status not recorded). Some clones in this sample may be carry-over from other donors' samples. Both conserved end residues are part of each CDR3. D genes are given only for firm matches. Some rows mark clone size as missing; the rest say once, few, many or name a class of expanded clone.

d_call: TRBD1; v_call: TRBV25-1; clone_size: NA; j_call: TRBJ1-3; cdr3_nt: TGTGCCAGCAGTGAGGACAGGCGCCGTGGAAACACCATATATTTT; cdr3_aa: CASSEDRRRGNTIYF
d_call: NA; v_call: TRBV28; clone_size: once; j_call: TRBJ1-1; cdr3_nt: TGTGCCAGCAGTCTCCTGAGGGCCGGAGCTTTCTTT; cdr3_aa: CASSLLRAGAFF
d_call: NA; v_call: TRBV12-3/TRBV12-4; clone_size: few; j_call: TRBJ1-6; cdr3_nt: TGTGCCAGCAGTTTATATGTGGGGGAGGGGAATTCACCCCTCCACTTT; cdr3_aa: CASSLYVGEGNSPLHF
d_call: NA; v_call: TRBV7-9; clone_size: many; j_call: TRBJ2-3; cdr3_nt: TGTGCCAGGAGAGGGAGCACAGATACGCAGTATTTT; cdr3_aa: CARRGSTDTQYF
d_call: TRBD1; v_call: TRBV7-6; clone_size: NA; j_call: TRBJ2-2; cdr3_nt: TGTGCCAGCAGCCCTCGGGACAGAAAGACCGGGGAGCTGTTTTTT; cdr3_aa: CASSPRDRKTGELFF
d_call: TRBD2; v_call: TRBV20-1; clone_size: few; j_call: TRBJ2-7; cdr3_nt: TGCAGTGCTAGAGATGAAGCGGGAGTAAGCTACGAGCAGTACTTC; cdr3_aa: CSARDEAGVSYEQYF
d_call: NA; v_call: TRBV15; clone_size: NA; j_call: TRBJ2-2; cdr3_nt: TGTGCCACCAGCAGAGATACAGGAAACACCGGGGAGCTGTTTTTT; cdr3_aa: CATSRDTGNTGELFF
d_call: NA; v_call: TRBV4-2; clone_size: few; j_call: TRBJ2-2; cdr3_nt: TGTGCCAGCAGCCAAGATCTTGGGGGAGAGTACACCGGGGAGCTGTTTTTT; cdr3_aa: CASSQDLGGEYTGELFF
d_call: NA; v_call: TRBV6-8; clone_size: NA; j_call: TRBJ2-1; cdr3_nt: TGTGCCAGCAGTTCCGCCTCCTACAATGAGCAGTTCTTC; cdr3_aa: CASSSASYNEQFF
d_call: TRBD1; v_call: TRBV10-3; clone_size: few; j_call: TRBJ1-5; cdr3_nt: TGTGCCATCAGGACGGACAGGGAGGCGAATCAGCCCCAGCATTTT; cdr3_aa: CAIRTDREANQPQHF
d_call: NA; v_call: TRBV7-6; clone_size: few; j_call: TRBJ1-1; cdr3_nt: TGTGCCAGCAGCATACTCGGGCCCGAAGCTTTCTTT; cdr3_aa: CASSILGPEAFF
d_call: NA; v_call: TRBV7-9; clone_size: few; j_call: TRBJ1-2; cdr3_nt: TGTGCCAGCAGCCCACGGACAGAAACCAACTATGGCTACACCTTC; cdr3_aa: CASSPRTETNYGYTF